The 10 T cell receptor beta chains below were found in one sample sequenced in a study of T cell responses to AZD1222 COVID-19 vaccine. The method was immunoSEQ multiplex PCR; TCRdb's version includes in-frame clones alone and lacks a portion of them. The sample contains about 67,000 clones, approximately 81% of which appear only once. Specimen: peripheral blood, collected on day 0 of AZD1222 vaccination. Receptors were obtained from an adult in good health.

As regards this clone: Other DNA variants within this sample encode the same CDR3. The chain is built from TRBV5-4 and TRBJ2-2, with 7 bases lining up with TRBD1. J was trimmed by 0 bases and V by 0 bases; bases with no gene match: 2. There are 16 residues in the CDR3. Germline CDR1 SGHNT, CDR2 YYREEE (reference sequence). The CDR3 region has the DNA TGTGCCAGCAGCTTGGCAGGGGGAGCGAACACCGGGGAGCTGTTTTTT. Its translation: CASSLAGGANTGELFF.

The chain carries TRBV27 and TRBJ2-7, with 7 bases lining up with TRBD2. This CDR3 has 16 residues. V shed 6 bases and J 2 bases; nucleotides not matched to a gene: 13. Looked up from germline, CDR1 is MNHEY and CDR2 is SMNVEV (reference sequence). CDR3 amino acids: CASSPGRGSGTYEQYF. CDR3 coding DNA: TGTGCCAGCAGCCCGGGGCGCGGGAGTGGGACCTACGAGCAGTACTTC.

J is TRBJ2-4 and V is TRBV9; 7 bases are shared with TRBD1. The germline V gene has CDR1 SGDLS and CDR2 YYNGEE. The CDR3 extends over 14 amino acids. V lost 4 bases and J lost 5; bases outside the gene matches: 6. The CDR3 DNA reads as TGTGCCAGCAGCATCGGGACAGCTGAAAACATTCAGTACTTC. This codes for CASSIGTAENIQYF.

The chain uses TRBV3-1 (or the pseudogene TRBV3-2) and TRBJ1-2; no reliable D call. V lost 2 bases to trimming and J lost 0 bases, with 4 bases between them. The CDR3 spans 13 residues. Looked up from germline, CDR1 is LGHDT and CDR2 is YNNKEL (reference sequence). The CDR3 sequence: CASSQNANYGYTF. In DNA, the CDR3 is TGTGCCAGCAGCCAAAACGCTAACTATGGCTACACCTTC.

This chain joins TRBV18 and TRBJ1-5; perhaps TRBD1 as D (6 bases). The CDR3 covers 14 residues. CDR1 and CDR2 from the germline V gene are KGHSH and LQKENI. V was cut by 2 bases and J by 3 bases, with 8 bases left in between. CDR3 loop: CASSPSGANQPQHF. The CDR3 DNA is TGTGCCAGCTCACCATCAGGGGCCAATCAGCCCCAGCATTTT.

This clone was seen a few times. The gene calls are TRBV24-1 and TRBJ2-2; 8 nucleotides agree with TRBD1. The CDR3 is 18 residues long. Germline CDR1 is KGHDR and CDR2 is SFDVKD. Trimming at V came to 10 bases and at J to 0 bases, leaving 15 bases not matched to a gene. The CDR3 DNA reads as TGTGCCACACCAGGGGGCGGCCTCGGGAACGCGAACACCGGGGAGCTGTTTTTT. Translated, it gives CATPGGGLGNANTGELFF.

V usage is TRBV27 and J usage is TRBJ1-5; weak D call: TRBD1 (5 bases). V lost 10 bases and J 10 bases, leaving 20 bases between the germline ends. Germline V lookup: CDR1 MNHEY, CDR2 SMNVEV (reference sequence). This CDR3 region has 13 residues. The CDR3 region is CATSPGRGRPQHF. For the CDR3, the DNA is TGTGCCACCTCCCCGGGACGCGGGAGACCCCAGCATTTT.

This chain links TRBV4-1 with TRBJ1-6, with 8 bases fitting TRBD1. With V trimmed by 0 bases and J by 10 bases, 8 bases remained unmatched. The germline gives CDR1 MGHRA, CDR2 YSYEKL. The CDR3 is 16 amino acids. CDR3 sequence: CASSQERTGLGSPLHF. CDR3 sequence (DNA): TGCGCCAGCAGCCAAGAAAGGACAGGGTTGGGATCACCCCTCCACTTT.

The chain couples TRBV2 to TRBJ2-7; D tentatively reads TRBD1 or TRBD2 (5 bases each). Germline values: CDR1 SNHLY, CDR2 FYNNEI. Deletions cut 7 bases from V and 4 bases from J, with 20 bases between. There are 15 residues in the CDR3. This CDR3 reads CASKLVTGTPYEQYF. DNA for the CDR3: TGTGCCAGCAAGCTGGTAACCGGGACCCCTTACGAGCAGTACTTC. Variable domain in full (rest from reference TRBV2 and TRBJ2-7): EPEVTQTPSHQVTQMGQEVILRCVPISNHLYFYWYRQILGQKVEFLVSFYNNEISEKSEIFDDQFSVERPDGSNFTLKIRSTKLEDSAMYFCASKLVTGTPYEQYFGPGTRLTVT.

Here the CDR3 reads CATSTLNTEAFF. CDR3 coding DNA: TGTGCCACCAGCACCTTGAACACTGAAGCTTTCTTT. This sequence joins TRBV15 and TRBJ1-1, with D hard to call. Germline lookup yields CDR1 LNHNV and CDR2 YYDKDF (reference sequence). The V gene lost 4 bases and the J gene lost 0 bases, with 3 bases spanning the gap. The CDR3 is made up of 12 amino acids.